This is a list of T cell receptor beta chains from one sample in a study of identifying expanded T cells in peripheral blood. Using immunoSEQ multiplex PCR, the repertoire was profiled, and TCRdb retains in-frame clones only, with some absent. The sample records some 90,000 clones, more than 75% being singletons. Sequencing was done on a sample of blood. Receptors were obtained from a person aged 18 to 75 in good health. Each CDR3 is given with its conserved first and last residue. A D gene is named only where the DNA matches it firmly. Expanded clones get a size class; other rows say once, few or many, or leave the size out.

j_call v_call clone_size d_call cdr3_aa cdr3_nt
TRBJ1-3 TRBV7-9 . . CASSLVSGVLGNTIYF TGTGCCAGCAGCTTAGTTTCAGGGGTCCTTGGAAACACCATATATTTT
TRBJ1-4 TRBV5-8 . . CASSFSGAGEVANEKLFF TGTGCCAGCAGCTTTTCGGGTGCTGGGGAAGTGGCTAATGAAAAACTGTTTTTT
TRBJ2-4 TRBV28 . . CASSFTQKQDIQYF TGTGCCAGCAGTTTTACCCAGAAGCAGGACATTCAGTACTTC
TRBJ2-2 TRBV29-1 . TRBD2 CSVGLAGGRNTGELFF TGCAGCGTGGGACTAGCGGGGGGGCGGAACACCGGGGAGCTGTTTTTT
TRBJ2-7 TRBV27 . . CASSLDQGGSYEQYF TGTGCCAGCAGCCTAGATCAGGGGGGGTCCTACGAGCAGTACTTC
TRBJ1-1 TRBV7-9 . TRBD1 CASSPPGQGAEAFF TGTGCCAGCAGCCCCCCGGGACAGGGGGCTGAAGCTTTCTTT
TRBJ2-1 TRBV4-3 . TRBD2 CASSLGLAGRSEQFF TGCGCCAGCAGCCTGGGACTAGCGGGCCGGAGTGAGCAGTTCTTC
TRBJ2-5 TRBV2 . TRBD1 CASAVQGAGETQYF TGTGCCAGCGCAGTCCAGGGGGCGGGGGAGACCCAGTACTTC
TRBJ1-2 TRBV6-6 once TRBD1 CASSYGTGEGYTF TGTGCCAGCAGTTACGGGACAGGGGAGGGCTACACCTTC
TRBJ1-5 TRBV6-9 . TRBD1 CASSYSGRGCQPQHF TGTGCCAGCAGTTATTCGGGCAGGGGGTGTCAGCCCCAGCATTTT
TRBJ1-1 TRBV12-5 . . CASGLPRRAFF TGTGCTAGTGGTTTACCTAGGAGGGCTTTCTTT
TRBJ1-6 TRBV19 . . CASSPTTQMSSPLHF TGTGCCAGTAGTCCGACAACCCAGATGAGTTCACCCCTCCACTTT
TRBJ1-6 TRBV5-1 few . CASSLQLSYNSPLHF TGCGCCAGCAGCCTTCAGCTATCCTATAATTCACCCCTCCACTTT
TRBJ2-3 TRBV18 . TRBD1 CASSPPGGQGDTQYF TGTGCCAGCTCACCACCGGGAGGACAGGGGGATACGCAGTATTTT
TRBJ2-3 TRBV10-3 . TRBD2 CAHGLAGGQGTQYF TGTGCCCACGGACTAGCGGGGGGGCAAGGTACGCAGTATTTT
TRBJ2-7 TRBV7-9 few TRBD2 CASSPEGTSVSYEQYF TGTGCCAGCAGCCCCGAAGGGACTAGCGTTTCCTACGAGCAGTACTTC
TRBJ1-2 TRBV7-9 . . CASSRGTGLGGYTF TGTGCCAGCAGTCGCGGGACGGGTTTGGGAGGCTACACCTTC
TRBJ2-1 TRBV18 . . CASSPQTGIRHSYNEQFF TGTGCCAGCTCACCCCAAACAGGGATAAGACACTCCTACAATGAGCAGTTCTTC
TRBJ1-1 TRBV2 . . CASTYNTEAFF TGTGCCAGCACTTATAACACTGAAGCTTTCTTT
TRBJ1-1 TRBV6-5 . TRBD1 CASGTDRFDTEAFF TGTGCCAGCGGGACAGATCGTTTCGACACTGAAGCTTTCTTT
TRBJ2-2 TRBV9 once . CASSVVARQNTNTGELFF TGTGCCAGCAGCGTAGTGGCCCGGCAAAACACGAACACCGGGGAGCTGTTTTTT
TRBJ1-1 TRBV10-2 . TRBD1 CASSVGGETEAFF TGCGCCAGCAGTGTAGGGGGCGAAACTGAAGCTTTCTTT
TRBJ1-1 TRBV4-1 . . CASRGLDSLDTEAFF TGCGCCAGCAGGGGCCTGGACAGTCTGGACACTGAAGCTTTCTTT
TRBJ2-2 TRBV7-6 . . CASSLGQVLRTGELFF TGTGCCAGCAGCTTAGGCCAGGTCCTTCGGACCGGGGAGCTGTTTTTT
TRBJ1-5 TRBV5-4 few . CASSLGPESNQPQHF TGTGCCAGCAGCTTAGGACCCGAGAGCAATCAGCCCCAGCATTTT
TRBJ2-1 TRBV29-1 . TRBD2 CSVTRSAGVPDEQFF TGCAGCGTCACCCGCTCAGCGGGGGTCCCCGATGAGCAGTTCTTC
TRBJ1-2 TRBV29-1 . . CSVESGVSNYGYTF TGCAGCGTTGAATCGGGGGTATCCAACTATGGCTACACCTTC
TRBJ1-6 TRBV6-5 . TRBD1 CASSYSQGGNSPLHF TGTGCCAGCAGTTACTCGCAGGGGGGTAATTCACCCCTCCACTTT
TRBJ2-3 TRBV29-1 . TRBD2 CSVERGGLTDTQYF TGCAGCGTTGAGCGGGGGGGCCTAACAGATACGCAGTATTTT
TRBJ1-2 TRBV7-9 few . CASSWDLYGYTF TGTGCCAGCAGCTGGGACCTCTATGGCTACACCTTC
TRBJ2-7 TRBV4-3 . TRBD1 CASSTGTGGAQYF TGCGCCAGCAGCACCGGGACAGGGGGAGCGCAGTACTTC
TRBJ2-1 TRBV5-1 once . CASSYGTEYNEQFF TGCGCCAGCAGCTACGGGACCGAGTACAATGAGCAGTTCTTC
TRBJ2-1 TRBV15 . . CATSRVAGSYNEQFF TGTGCCACCAGCAGAGTGGCAGGTAGCTACAATGAGCAGTTCTTC
TRBJ1-1 TRBV23-1 . TRBD1 CASSQRGDRAPMNTEAFF TGCGCCAGCAGTCAACGGGGGGACAGGGCCCCAATGAACACTGAAGCTTTCTTT
TRBJ1-6 TRBV5-1 few . CASSLEVSQDSPLHF TGCGCCAGCAGCTTGGAGGTCAGCCAGGATTCACCCCTCCACTTT
TRBJ2-7 TRBV7-2 . . CASRGASSYEQYF TGTGCCAGCAGGGGGGCGAGCTCCTACGAGCAGTACTTC
TRBJ2-3 TRBV10-3 . . CAISDSSDTQYF TGTGCCATCAGTGATAGCTCAGATACGCAGTATTTT
TRBJ2-1 TRBV28 . . CASSLLRFKGEVEQFF TGTGCCAGCAGTTTACTCCGTTTTAAGGGGGAGGTTGAGCAGTTCTTC
TRBJ1-6 TRBV5-1 . . CASSLEEGRSPLHF TGCGCCAGCAGCTTGGAGGAGGGACGATCACCCCTCCACTTT
TRBJ1-3 TRBV28 . . CASSPPGFRGNTIYF TGTGCCAGCAGCCCCCCGGGATTCAGAGGAAACACCATATATTTT
TRBJ1-4 TRBV18 . . CASSPRNRETEKLFF TGTGCCAGCTCACCACGGAACAGAGAGACTGAAAAACTGTTTTTT
TRBJ2-3 TRBV27 . . CASTPHLDVVGTDTQYF TGTGCCAGCACCCCCCACCTGGACGTAGTGGGCACAGATACGCAGTATTTT
TRBJ2-3 TRBV28 . TRBD2 CASSSLGLAGTDTQYF TGTGCCAGCAGTTCCCTGGGACTAGCGGGGACAGATACGCAGTATTTT
TRBJ1-2 TRBV4-1 . TRBD1 CASSQATGAYGYTF TGCGCCAGCAGCCAAGCGACAGGGGCCTATGGCTACACCTTC
TRBJ2-6 TRBV10-3 . . CAISEAGDNVLTF TGTGCCATCAGTGAGGCAGGGGATAACGTCCTGACTTTC
TRBJ1-3 TRBV18 . . CASSPLGTAGTGNTIYF TGTGCCAGCTCACCCCTAGGGACCGCGGGGACCGGAAACACCATATATTTT
TRBJ2-5 TRBV18 . . CASSPEGETQYF TGTGCCAGCTCGCCCGAGGGCGAGACCCAGTACTTC
TRBJ1-3 TRBV5-6 . . CASSLKFTISGNTIYF TGTGCCAGCAGCTTGAAGTTCACGATCTCTGGAAACACCATATATTTT